These 25 T cell receptor beta chains originate from one sample sequenced in a study of cytomegalovirus exposure and HLA in healthy donors. Primers: 60 Vbeta forward and 13 Jbeta reverse. Here immunoSEQ multiplex PCR was the method, and the copy in TCRdb shows in-frame clones only, minus some. The sample includes about 180,000 clones, about 80% seen only once; the top ten take around 2.2%. The sample was PBMCs. These receptors came from a woman in her twenties or thirties in good health and CMV-seronegative.

The gene calls are TRBV15 and TRBJ1-6; TRBD1 matches 9 bases. Unmatched junction bases numbered 3, after V lost 3 bases and J lost 9 bases. This CDR3 is 14 amino acids long. Germline CDR1 is LNHNV and CDR2 is YYDKDF (reference sequence). In DNA, the CDR3 is TGTGCCACCAGCAGCGGACAGGGGAGTTCACCCCTCCACTTT. Translation gives CATSSGQGSSPLHF. Full variable domain (missing parts from reference TRBV15 and TRBJ1-6): DAMVIQNPRYQVTQFGKPVTLSCSQTLNHNVMYWYQQKSSQAPKLLFHYYDKDFNNEADTPDNFQSRRPNTSFCFLDIRSPGLGDTAMYLCATSSGQGSSPLHFGNGTRLTVT.

The CDR3 DNA reads as TGTGCCAGCAGTTTCAGGGGGCGGGGAAACGAGCAGTACTTC. It encodes CASSFRGRGNEQYF. The V gene is TRBV27, the J gene TRBJ2-7, with 8 positions matching TRBD1. From germline, CDR1 is MNHEY and CDR2 SMNVEV (reference sequence). The CDR3 length is 14 residues. V shed 3 bases and J 5 bases; nucleotides not matched to a gene: 6.

This chain links TRBV5-1 with TRBJ2-3; 8 nucleotides line up with TRBD2. The CDR3 extends over 14 amino acids. Per the germline V gene, CDR1 is SGHRS and CDR2 is YFSETQ. Trimming took 3 bases from V and 7 from J; bases not matched to a gene: 7. CDR3 protein: CASSSRGGANTQYF. As DNA, the CDR3 is TGCGCCAGCAGCTCCCGGGGGGGTGCGAATACGCAGTATTTT. The full variable domain, with the rest looked up from reference TRBV5-1 and TRBJ2-3, is KAGVTQTPRYLIKTRGQQVTLSCSPISGHRSVSWYQQTPGQGLQFLFEYFSETQRNKGNFPGRFSGRQFSNSRSEMNVSTLELGDSALYLCASSSRGGANTQYFGPGTRLTVL.

This clone was seen a single time. The chain carries TRBV4-2 and TRBJ2-1, with D maybe TRBD2 (5 bases). CDR1 and CDR2 from the germline V gene are LGHNA and YNFKEQ. V lost 3 bases, J lost 0 bases, and 9 bases lay in between. The CDR3 contains 15 residues. The CDR3 DNA follows: TGTGCCAGCAGCCAGGCGGGTAGCTCCTACAATGAGCAGTTCTTC. Its protein product is CASSQAGSSYNEQFF.

The rearrangement links TRBV6-5 to TRBJ1-2, with 8 bases identical to TRBD1. V trimming: 4 bases; J trimming: 7 bases; junction bases outside the gene matches: 11. The germline gives CDR1 MNHEY, CDR2 SVGAGI. The CDR3 extends over 15 amino acids. CDR3 in DNA: TGTGCCAGCAGTTTACGGCGACAGGGGAACCGTGGCTACACCTTC. Translating it yields CASSLRRQGNRGYTF.

The chain uses TRBV7-2 and TRBJ2-5; TRBD1 matches 7 bases. The CDR3 length is 15 residues. Germline CDR1 reads SGHTA; CDR2 reads FQGNSA. The trim removed 5 bases at V and 3 bases at J, leaving 9 bases unmatched. CDR3 in amino acids: CASSPTQTGKETQYF. The CDR3, as DNA: TGTGCCAGCAGCCCCACTCAGACAGGGAAAGAGACCCAGTACTTC.

The V and J genes are TRBV4-2 and TRBJ1-4; 11 bases are a match to TRBD1. CDR3 length equals 18 residues. V lost 1 base, J lost 2 bases, and 6 bases stayed unmatched. Per the germline V gene, CDR1 is LGHNA and CDR2 is YNFKEQ. CDR3 amino acids: CASSQGTGGAPTNEKLFF. CDR3 coding DNA: TGTGCCAGCAGCCAAGGGACAGGGGGCGCGCCTACTAATGAAAAACTGTTTTTT.

The chain uses TRBV27 and TRBJ2-7; no clear D gene. The V gene lost 3 bases and the J gene lost 4 bases, with 10 bases spanning the gap. The CDR3 totals 13 residues. Germline CDR1 and CDR2: MNHEY and SMNVEV (reference sequence). The CDR3 sequence: CASSFTSGYEQYF. The CDR3 DNA reads TGTGCCAGCAGTTTTACCTCAGGTTACGAGCAGTACTTC.

The chain has TRBV11-2 and TRBJ1-1; 8 bases line up with TRBD1. The germline V gene has CDR1 SGHAT and CDR2 FQNNGV. CDR3 length equals 15 residues. The junction had 8 bases not matched to a gene; V was cut back by 4 bases and J by 4 bases. This CDR3 reads CASSSPYRGSTEAFF. As DNA, the CDR3 is TGTGCCAGCAGCTCACCTTACAGGGGGAGCACTGAAGCTTTCTTT. The full variable domain, in which reference TRBV11-2 and TRBJ1-1 provide the parts outside the CDR3, is EAGVAQSPRYKIIEKRQSVAFWCNPISGHATLYWYQQILGQGPKLLIQFQNNGVVDDSQLPKDRFSAERLKGVDSTLKIQPAKLEDSAVYLCASSSPYRGSTEAFFGQGTRLTVV.

CDR3 protein: CASSVTGDNQPQHF. The CDR3 nucleotides read TGTGCCAGCAGCGTTACGGGAGACAATCAGCCCCAGCATTTT. The chain joins TRBV7-9 to TRBJ1-5; D is undetermined. CDR3 length: 14 amino acids. The V gene's germline CDR1 is SEHNR and CDR2 FQNEAQ (reference sequence). Trimming stripped 5 bases from V and 3 bases from J, with 11 bases between.

A single count supports this clone. V usage is TRBV5-4 and J usage is TRBJ2-5; TRBD1 matches at 7 bases. V lost 0 bases, J lost 5 bases, and 10 bases stayed unmatched. This CDR3 is 16 amino acids long. Germline-derived CDR1 and CDR2 are SGHNT and YYREEE (reference sequence). The CDR3 DNA sequence: TGTGCCAGCAGCTTGGGCGGAGACAGGGTCGGGGAGACCCAGTACTTC. This encodes CASSLGGDRVGETQYF.

The chain links TRBV5-6 to TRBJ2-5; tentatively, D is TRBD1 (6 bases). The CDR3 loop spans 12 amino acids. The germline V and J ends were trimmed by 4 bases and 11 bases, with 15 bases remaining between them. From germline, CDR1 is SGHDT and CDR2 YYEEEE. The CDR3 spells CASSAWTEEQYF. The CDR3 DNA follows: TGTGCCAGCAGCGCTTGGACAGAAGAGCAGTACTTC.

This chain uses TRBV18 with TRBJ2-7, with D tentatively TRBD1 (6 bases). V lost 3 bases to trimming and J lost 7 bases, with 16 bases between them. This CDR3 has 14 residues. CDR1 is KGHSH and CDR2 is LQKENI in the germline V gene. CDR3 nucleotides: TGTGCCAGCTCACCTCCCGGACAGCCTTCTGAGCAGTACTTC. Its protein is CASSPPGQPSEQYF. Combining the CDR3 with reference TRBV18 and TRBJ2-7 gives the whole variable domain NAGVMQNPRHLVRRRGQEARLRCSPMKGHSHVYWYRQLPEEGLKFMVYLQKENIIDESGMPKERFSAEFPKEGPSILRIQQVVRGDSAAYFCASSPPGQPSEQYFGPGTRLTVT.

The chain is built from TRBV11-2 and TRBJ1-3; no clear D. This CDR3 has 14 amino acids. The germline V gene has CDR1 SGHAT and CDR2 FQNNGV. V lost 2 bases and J 4 bases, leaving 9 bases between the germline ends. CDR3 residues: CASSLPEAGNTIYF. The CDR3 nucleotides are TGTGCCAGCAGCTTACCTGAGGCGGGAAACACCATATATTTT.

The rearrangement uses TRBV18 and TRBJ2-7, with a weak D call TRBD1 (5 bases). This CDR3 comprises 13 residues. Trimming removed 0 bases from V and 4 bases from J, with 7 bases in between. CDR1 is KGHSH, CDR2 LQKENI, per germline. CDR3 DNA: TGTGCCAGCTCACCACCAGGGGATTACGAGCAGTACTTC. It encodes CASSPPGDYEQYF.

The CDR3 nucleotides read TGTGCCAGCAGCTCACGAATAGCGGGAGGAGGCGCCGGGGAGCTGTTTTTT. It codes for CASSSRIAGGGAGELFF. V usage is TRBV11-3 and J usage is TRBJ2-2; 10 bases match TRBD2. The CDR3 covers 17 residues. Germline lookup yields CDR1 SGHNT and CDR2 YENEEA. V lost 4 bases, J lost 6 bases, and 11 bases stayed unmatched.

The J gene is TRBJ2-7, the V gene TRBV6-5, with 10 bases lining up with TRBD1. CDR3 size: 16 residues. Trimming took 2 bases from V and 6 from J; bases not matched to a gene: 10. Germline-derived CDR1 and CDR2 are MNHEY and SVGAGI. The CDR3 bases are TGTGCCAGCAGTTACACGGGGACAGGGGATGGGCGCGAGCAGTACTTC. It translates to CASSYTGTGDGREQYF.

The V call is TRBV4-3, the J call TRBJ1-4; possible D gene TRBD1, 6 bases. V was cut by 3 bases and J by 5 bases, with 13 bases left in between. The length of the CDR3 is 15 residues. Germline V gene lookup returns CDR1 LGHNA and CDR2 YSLEER. The CDR3 DNA reads TGCGCCAGCAGCCAGAGGCATACAGGGAATGAAAAACTGTTTTTT. Its translation: CASSQRHTGNEKLFF.

V usage is TRBV7-2 and J usage is TRBJ1-5; the match to TRBD1 covers 10 bases. Germline assignment: CDR1 SGHTA and CDR2 FQGNSA. The CDR3 covers 15 residues. With 4 bases clipped from V and 3 bases from J, the junction kept 3 bases outside the gene matches. CDR3 DNA: TGTGCCAGCAGCTCGACAGGGGGCCTCAATCAGCCCCAGCATTTT. It translates to CASSSTGGLNQPQHF.

The chain has TRBV4-3 and TRBJ2-1; 12 positions agree with TRBD2. Trimming removed 1 base from V and 6 bases from J; junction bases left unmatched: 4. CDR3 size: 16 residues. From germline, CDR1 is LGHNA and CDR2 YSLEER. The CDR3, as DNA: TGCGCCAGCAGCCAAGTCCTAGCGGGAGGGCCCAATGAGCAGTTCTTC. This translates into CASSQVLAGGPNEQFF.

This chain connects TRBV7-9 to TRBJ1-2; no firm D call. This CDR3 spans 17 amino acids. Germline lookup yields CDR1 SEHNR and CDR2 FQNEAQ (reference sequence). The germline V and J ends were trimmed by 0 bases and 2 bases, with 16 bases remaining between them. Here the CDR3 DNA reads TGTGCCAGCAGCTTAGCCCCGGCAGGAAATATGAACTATGGCTACACCTTC. As protein: CASSLAPAGNMNYGYTF.

The gene calls are TRBV7-8 and TRBJ2-7, with 7 bases fitting TRBD1. Germline V lookup: CDR1 SGHVS, CDR2 FQNEAQ. V shed 5 bases, J shed 3 bases, and the junction held 7 bases outside the gene matches. This CDR3 is 14 amino acids long. The CDR3: CASSLTRDSYEQYF. CDR3 coding DNA: TGTGCCAGCAGCCTAACCAGGGACAGCTACGAGCAGTACTTC.

The chain recombines TRBV5-1 with TRBJ2-1; 8 bases align to TRBD2. CDR3 size: 15 residues. CDR1 and CDR2 (germline): SGHRS, YFSETQ. Trimming cost V 4 bases and J 3 bases; bases outside gene matches: 6. The DNA of the CDR3 is TGCGCCAGCAGCCTAATAGCGGGGCACTACAATGAGCAGTTCTTC. This gives the protein CASSLIAGHYNEQFF.

This CDR3 is CASSSEGGVYEQYF. CDR3 in DNA: TGTGCCAGCAGTTCTGAGGGAGGTGTGTACGAGCAGTACTTC. V is TRBV28 and J is TRBJ2-7; D might be TRBD2 (6 bases). Trimming removed 4 bases from V and 4 bases from J, with 14 bases in between. CDR1 is MDHEN, CDR2 SYDVKM, per germline. The CDR3 runs 14 residues.

The genes are TRBV28 and TRBJ1-1; D may be TRBD1 (6 bases). Between the trimmed V and J ends, which lost 6 bases and 13 bases, there was a span of 15 bases. In germline, CDR1 is MDHEN, CDR2 SYDVKM. This CDR3 spans 11 amino acids. The CDR3 loop reads CASSREAGVFF. As DNA, the CDR3 is TGTGCCAGCAGCCGGGAGGCAGGGGTTTTCTTT.